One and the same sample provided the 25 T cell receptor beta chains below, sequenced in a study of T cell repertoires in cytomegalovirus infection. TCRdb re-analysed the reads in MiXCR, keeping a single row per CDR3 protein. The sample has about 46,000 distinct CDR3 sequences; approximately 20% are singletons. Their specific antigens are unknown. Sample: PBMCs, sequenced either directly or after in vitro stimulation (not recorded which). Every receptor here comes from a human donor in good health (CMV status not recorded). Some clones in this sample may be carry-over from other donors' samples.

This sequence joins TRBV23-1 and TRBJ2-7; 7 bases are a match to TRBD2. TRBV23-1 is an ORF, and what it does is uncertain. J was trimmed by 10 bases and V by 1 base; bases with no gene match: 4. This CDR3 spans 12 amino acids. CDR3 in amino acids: CASSQWGGVQYF. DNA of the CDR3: TGCGCCAGCAGTCAATGGGGGGGAGTTCAGTACTTC.

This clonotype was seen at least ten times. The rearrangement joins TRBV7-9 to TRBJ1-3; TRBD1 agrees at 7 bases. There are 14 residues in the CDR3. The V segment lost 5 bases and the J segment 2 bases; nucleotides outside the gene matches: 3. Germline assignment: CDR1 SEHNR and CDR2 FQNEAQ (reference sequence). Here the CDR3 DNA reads TGTGCCAGCAGCACAGGGGTGACTGGAAACACCATATATTTT. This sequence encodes CASSTGVTGNTIYF. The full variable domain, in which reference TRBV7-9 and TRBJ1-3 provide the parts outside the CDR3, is DTGVSQNPRHKITKRGQNVTFRCDPISEHNRLYWYRQTLGQGPEFLTYFQNEAQLEKSRLLSDRFSAERPKGSFSTLEIQRTEQGDSAMYLCASSTGVTGNTIYFGEGSWLTVV.

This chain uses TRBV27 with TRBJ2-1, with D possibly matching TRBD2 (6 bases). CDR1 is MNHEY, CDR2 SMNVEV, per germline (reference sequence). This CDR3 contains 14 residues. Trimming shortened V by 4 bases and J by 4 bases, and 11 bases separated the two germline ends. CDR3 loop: CASSSLGGYNEQFF. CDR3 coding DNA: TGTGCCAGCAGTTCGCTGGGGGGATACAATGAGCAGTTCTTC.

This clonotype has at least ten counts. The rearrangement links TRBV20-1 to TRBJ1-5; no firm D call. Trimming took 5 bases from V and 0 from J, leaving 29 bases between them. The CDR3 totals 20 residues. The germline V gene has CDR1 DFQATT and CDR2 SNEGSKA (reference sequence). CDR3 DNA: TGCAGTGCTCTGACCCAAGGCGGAAACTTTGTGATGTATAGCAATCAGCCCCAGCATTTT. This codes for CSALTQGGNFVMYSNQPQHF.

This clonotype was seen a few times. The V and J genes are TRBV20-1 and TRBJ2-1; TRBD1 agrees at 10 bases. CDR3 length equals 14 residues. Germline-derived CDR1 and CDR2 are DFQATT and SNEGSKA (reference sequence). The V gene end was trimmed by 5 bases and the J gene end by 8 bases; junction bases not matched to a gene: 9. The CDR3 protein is CSADPGQGLDEQFF. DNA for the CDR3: TGCAGTGCTGATCCGGGACAGGGGTTGGATGAGCAGTTCTTC.

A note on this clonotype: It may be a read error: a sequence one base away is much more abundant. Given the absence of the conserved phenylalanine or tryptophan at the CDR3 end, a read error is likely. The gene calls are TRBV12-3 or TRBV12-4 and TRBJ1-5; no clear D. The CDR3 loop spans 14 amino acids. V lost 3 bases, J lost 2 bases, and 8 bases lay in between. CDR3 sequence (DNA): TGTGCCAGCAGTTTCTTGGAGCGCAATCAGCCCCAGCATTCT. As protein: CASSFLERNQPQHS.

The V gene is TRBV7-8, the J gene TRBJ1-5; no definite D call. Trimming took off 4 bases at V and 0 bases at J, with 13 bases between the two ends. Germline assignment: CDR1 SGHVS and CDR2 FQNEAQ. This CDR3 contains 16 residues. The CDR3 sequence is CASSYSTRLSNQPQHF. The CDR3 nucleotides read TGTGCCAGCAGCTATTCGACCCGCCTTAGCAATCAGCCCCAGCATTTT. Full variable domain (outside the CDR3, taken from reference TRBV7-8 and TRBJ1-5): GAGVSQSPRYKVAKRGQDVALRCDPISGHVSLFWYQQALGQGPEFLTYFQNEAQLDKSGLPSDRFFAERPEGSVSTLKIQRTQQEDSAVYLCASSYSTRLSNQPQHFGDGTRLSIL.

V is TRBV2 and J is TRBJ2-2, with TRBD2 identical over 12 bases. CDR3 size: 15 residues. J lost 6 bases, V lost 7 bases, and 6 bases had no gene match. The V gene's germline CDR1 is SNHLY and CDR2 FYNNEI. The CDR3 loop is CASIRASGGAGELFF. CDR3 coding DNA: TGTGCCAGCATCAGGGCTAGCGGGGGGGCCGGGGAGCTGTTTTTT.

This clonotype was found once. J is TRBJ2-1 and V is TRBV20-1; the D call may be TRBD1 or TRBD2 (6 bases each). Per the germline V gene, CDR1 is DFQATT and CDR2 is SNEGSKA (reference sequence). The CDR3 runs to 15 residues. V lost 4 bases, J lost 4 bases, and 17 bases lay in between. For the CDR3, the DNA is TGCAGTGCTACGCGGTTGGGGGGCGCTTACAATGAGCAGTTCTTC. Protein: CSATRLGGAYNEQFF.

DNA for the CDR3: TGTGCCAGCAGCTTAGAGGGGGCGCTTCGGACTTTCTTT. This codes for CASSLEGALRTFF. This chain connects TRBV7-9 to TRBJ1-1; 7 bases are shared with TRBD1. Germline V gene sequence: CDR1 SEHNR, CDR2 FQNEAQ (reference sequence). The CDR3 length is 13 residues. V lost 1 base to trimming and J lost 12 bases; unmatched junction nucleotides: 8.

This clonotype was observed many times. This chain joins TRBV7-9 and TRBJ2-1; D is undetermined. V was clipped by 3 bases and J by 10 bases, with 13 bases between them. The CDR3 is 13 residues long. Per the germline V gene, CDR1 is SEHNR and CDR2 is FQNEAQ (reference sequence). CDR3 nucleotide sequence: TGTGCCAGCAGCTTGGTCGCGCCCCAAGAGCAGTTCTTC. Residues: CASSLVAPQEQFF.

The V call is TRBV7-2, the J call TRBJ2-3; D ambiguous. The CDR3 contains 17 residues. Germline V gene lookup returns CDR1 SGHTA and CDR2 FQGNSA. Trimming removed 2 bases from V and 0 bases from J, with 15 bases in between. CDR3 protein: CASSLYVSSLSTDTQYF. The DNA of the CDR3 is TGTGCCAGCAGCTTATATGTCTCCAGCCTTAGCACAGATACGCAGTATTTT.

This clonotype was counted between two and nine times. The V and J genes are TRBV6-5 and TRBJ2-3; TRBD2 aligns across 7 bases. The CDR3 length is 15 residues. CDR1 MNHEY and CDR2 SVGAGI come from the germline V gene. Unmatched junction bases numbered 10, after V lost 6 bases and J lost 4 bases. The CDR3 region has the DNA TGTGCCAGCAGGGAGGTTGGCGGGAGCCCAGATACGCAGTATTTT. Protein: CASREVGGSPDTQYF.

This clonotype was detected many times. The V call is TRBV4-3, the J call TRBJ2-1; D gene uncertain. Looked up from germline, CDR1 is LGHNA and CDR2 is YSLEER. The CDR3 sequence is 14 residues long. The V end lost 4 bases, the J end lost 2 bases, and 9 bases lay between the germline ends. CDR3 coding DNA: TGCGCCAGCAGCCCCTGGTTGGCCTACAATGAGCAGTTCTTC. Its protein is CASSPWLAYNEQFF.

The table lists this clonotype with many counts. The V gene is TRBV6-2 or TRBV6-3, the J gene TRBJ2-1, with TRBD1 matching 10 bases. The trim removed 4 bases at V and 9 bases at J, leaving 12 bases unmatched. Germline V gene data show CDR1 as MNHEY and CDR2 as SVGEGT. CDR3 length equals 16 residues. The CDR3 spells CASSWDRGLSSGEQFF. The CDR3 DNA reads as TGTGCCAGCAGTTGGGACAGGGGACTTTCGAGCGGTGAGCAGTTCTTC.

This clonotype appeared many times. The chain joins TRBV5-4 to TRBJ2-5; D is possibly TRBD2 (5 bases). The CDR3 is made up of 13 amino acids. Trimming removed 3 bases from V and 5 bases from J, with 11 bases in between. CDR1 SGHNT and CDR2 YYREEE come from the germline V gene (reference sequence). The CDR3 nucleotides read TGTGCCAGCAGCTATACTAGTGCGGAGACCCAGTACTTC. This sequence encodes CASSYTSAETQYF. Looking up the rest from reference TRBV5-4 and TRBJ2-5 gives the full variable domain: ETGVTQSPTHLIKTRGQQVTLRCSSQSGHNTVSWYQQALGQGPQFIFQYYREEENGRGNFPPRFSGLQFPNYSSELNVNALELDDSALYLCASSYTSAETQYFGPGTRLLVL.

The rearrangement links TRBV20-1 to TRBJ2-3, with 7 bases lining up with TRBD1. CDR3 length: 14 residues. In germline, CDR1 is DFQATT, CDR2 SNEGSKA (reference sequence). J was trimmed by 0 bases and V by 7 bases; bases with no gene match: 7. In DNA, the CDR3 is TGCAGTGGGGAAGGGACAGCTAGCACAGATACGCAGTATTTT. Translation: CSGEGTASTDTQYF.

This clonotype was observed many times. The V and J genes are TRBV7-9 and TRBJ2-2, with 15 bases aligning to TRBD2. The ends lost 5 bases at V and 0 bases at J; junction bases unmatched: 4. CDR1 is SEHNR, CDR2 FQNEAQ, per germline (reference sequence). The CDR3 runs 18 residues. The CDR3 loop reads CASSPWTSGRANTGELFF. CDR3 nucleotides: TGTGCCAGCAGCCCGTGGACTAGCGGGAGGGCGAACACCGGGGAGCTGTTTTTT.

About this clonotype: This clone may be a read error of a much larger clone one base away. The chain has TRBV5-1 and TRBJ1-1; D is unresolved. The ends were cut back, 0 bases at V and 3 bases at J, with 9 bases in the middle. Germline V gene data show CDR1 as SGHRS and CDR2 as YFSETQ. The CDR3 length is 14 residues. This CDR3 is CASSLDGTYTEAFF. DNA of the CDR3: TGCGCCAGCAGCTTGGACGGCACCTACACTGAAGCTTTCTTT.

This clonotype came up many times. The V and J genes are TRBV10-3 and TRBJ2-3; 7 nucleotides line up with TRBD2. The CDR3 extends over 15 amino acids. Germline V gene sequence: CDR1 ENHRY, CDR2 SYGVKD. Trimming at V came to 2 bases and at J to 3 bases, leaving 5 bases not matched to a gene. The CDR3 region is CAISESGTTTDTQYF. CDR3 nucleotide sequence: TGTGCCATCAGTGAGAGCGGGACCACTACAGATACGCAGTATTTT.

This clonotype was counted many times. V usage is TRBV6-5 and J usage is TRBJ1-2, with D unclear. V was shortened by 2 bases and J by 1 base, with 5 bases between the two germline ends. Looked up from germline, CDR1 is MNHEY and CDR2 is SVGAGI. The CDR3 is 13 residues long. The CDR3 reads CASSYGVNYGYTF. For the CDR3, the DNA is TGTGCCAGCAGTTACGGGGTTAACTATGGCTACACCTTC.

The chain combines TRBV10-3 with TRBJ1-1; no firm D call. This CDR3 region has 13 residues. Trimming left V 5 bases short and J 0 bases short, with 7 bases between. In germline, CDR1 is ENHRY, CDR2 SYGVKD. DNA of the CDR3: TGTGCCATCAGTCCAGGATTGAACACTGAAGCTTTCTTT. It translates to CAISPGLNTEAFF.

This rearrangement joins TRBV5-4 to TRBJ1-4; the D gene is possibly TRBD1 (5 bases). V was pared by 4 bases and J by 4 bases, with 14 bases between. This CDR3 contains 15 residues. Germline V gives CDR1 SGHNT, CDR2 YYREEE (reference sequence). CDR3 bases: TGTGCCAGCAGCCTGGACGGGGCCGGTAATGAAAAACTGTTTTTT. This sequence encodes CASSLDGAGNEKLFF.

The CDR3 sequence is CASSRVFNEQFF. The CDR3 DNA reads as TGTGCCAGCAGCAGGGTTTTCAATGAGCAGTTCTTC. The chain couples TRBV27 to TRBJ2-1; a weak D match, TRBD1 (5 bases). This CDR3 comprises 12 residues. Trimming left V 6 bases short and J 6 bases short, with 9 bases between. Germline V lookup: CDR1 MNHEY, CDR2 SMNVEV (reference sequence).

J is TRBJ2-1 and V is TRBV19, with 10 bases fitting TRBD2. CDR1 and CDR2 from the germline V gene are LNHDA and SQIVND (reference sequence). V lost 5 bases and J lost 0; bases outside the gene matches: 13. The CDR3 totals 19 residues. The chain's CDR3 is CASSGRLAGFLSSYNEQFF. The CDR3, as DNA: TGTGCCAGTAGTGGCCGACTAGCGGGTTTTCTTAGCTCCTACAATGAGCAGTTCTTC. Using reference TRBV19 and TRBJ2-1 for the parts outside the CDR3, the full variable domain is DGGITQSPKYLFRKEGQNVTLSCEQNLNHDAMYWYRQDPGQGLRLIYYSQIVNDFQKGDIAEGYSVSREKKESFPLTVTSAQKNPTAFYLCASSGRLAGFLSSYNEQFFGPGTRLTVL.